This T cell receptor (beta chain) is from a study of T-cell reconstitution after alpha-beta-depleted transplantation in children. As for this clonotype: Its cognate antigen is unknown.

Researchers prepared the TCRbeta library using unique molecular identifiers, the study reports. Using its own MiXCR run on the PCR reads, TCRdb lists one record per CDR3 protein. The table shows a few hundred thousand distinct CDR3 sequences, with 24% occurring only once. Study-wide points: In some patients, recipient T cells and intrathymic progenitors surviving conditioning explained high day-60 diversity.

J lost 5 bases, V lost 5 bases, and 7 bases had no gene match. The germline gives CDR1 GTSNPN, CDR2 SVGIG (reference sequence). The CDR3 spans 13 residues. The chain is built from TRBV30 and TRBJ2-5, with 8 bases lining up with TRBD1. This sequence originates from a female patient between 2 and 10 years old who had a stem cell transplant for congenital amegakaryocytic thrombocytopenia, so the T cells may come from the graft donor. Here the sequenced sample was PBMCs, mostly from graft donor cells, taken 360 days after TCRalphabeta/CD19-depleted stem cell transplant. CDR3 loop: CAWVQGAEETQYF. The CDR3, as DNA: TGTGCCTGGGTCCAGGGGGCGGAGGAGACCCAGTACTTC.